This passage covers 20 T cell receptor beta chains from one sample sequenced in a study of cytomegalovirus exposure and HLA in healthy donors. The PCR ran on 60 Vbeta and 13 Jbeta primers. Some clones are missing from TCRdb's copy, which holds only in-frame ones; the method was immunoSEQ multiplex PCR. The profile shows 210,000 or so clones, more than 60% of them singletons. Sequencing was carried out using PBMCs. All receptors come from a woman aged 60-75 years in good health and CMV-seropositive.

The DNA for the CDR3 is TGCAGTGCTAGACGGGGAAGTCGGGCTTTCTTT. Translating it yields CSARRGSRAFF. The chain has TRBV20-1 and TRBJ1-1; D gene ambiguous. Trimming cost V 2 bases and J 11 bases, with 12 bases left between them. CDR3 length equals 11 residues. Per the germline V gene, CDR1 is DFQATT and CDR2 is SNEGSKA (reference sequence).

The chain recombines TRBV30 with TRBJ1-1; unclear D gene. The CDR3 contains 11 residues. The V gene lost 2 bases and the J gene lost 6 bases, with 7 bases spanning the gap. Per germline, CDR1 GTSNPN and CDR2 SVGIG (reference sequence). The CDR3 DNA sequence: TGTGCCTGGAGTCTACTCTCTGAAGCTTTCTTT. Translating gives CAWSLLSEAFF.

This clone was recorded a few times. CDR3 sequence: CASRTSGTTDTQYF. The CDR3 bases are TGTGCCAGTAGGACTAGCGGGACCACAGATACGCAGTATTTT. The rearrangement links TRBV19 to TRBJ2-3; 11 positions match TRBD2. Germline loops: CDR1 LNHDA, CDR2 SQIVND (reference sequence). The CDR3 is 14 residues long. The V and J ends lost 6 bases and 2 bases, in that order; junction bases with no gene match: 1.

V and J are TRBV28 and TRBJ1-5, with D perhaps matching TRBD1 (6 bases). This CDR3 has 12 residues. CDR1 is MDHEN, CDR2 SYDVKM, per germline. V was cut by 5 bases and J by 11 bases, with 13 bases left in between. The CDR3: CASSGTGKSQHF. CDR3 DNA sequence: TGTGCCAGCAGTGGAACAGGGAAGTCCCAGCATTTT.

The J gene is TRBJ2-7, the V gene TRBV7-6; D gene unclear. The CDR3 extends over 12 amino acids. CDR1 and CDR2 (germline): SGHVS, FNYEAQ. Trimming stripped 4 bases from V and 6 bases from J, with 10 bases between. DNA of the CDR3: TGTGCCAGCAGCTATGTAACGGGCGAGCAGTACTTC. Encoded protein: CASSYVTGEQYF.

The chain carries TRBV28 and TRBJ2-3; 11 positions match TRBD2. Germline trimming cut 6 bases from V and 3 bases from J; bases unmatched to any gene: 8. CDR1 and CDR2 (germline): MDHEN, SYDVKM. There are 16 residues in the CDR3. In nucleotides, the CDR3 is TGTGCCAGCAGCTCCGGGACTAGCGGAGATACAGATACGCAGTATTTT. It specifies CASSSGTSGDTDTQYF.

The rearrangement uses TRBV18 and TRBJ1-1, with 7 positions matching TRBD1. The germline V gene encodes CDR1 KGHSH and CDR2 LQKENI. The CDR3 runs to 15 residues. V dropped 2 bases and J dropped 5; count of bases not matched to a gene: 8. The CDR3, as DNA: TGTGCCAGCTCACCAGAGACAGGGATCCGGACTGAAGCTTTCTTT. It specifies CASSPETGIRTEAFF.

The genes are TRBV2 and TRBJ1-3, with D tentatively TRBD1 (6 bases). The V gene's germline CDR1 is SNHLY and CDR2 FYNNEI. This CDR3 comprises 16 residues. Between the trimmed V and J ends, which lost 6 bases and 0 bases, there was a span of 15 bases. CDR3 sequence (DNA): TGTGCCAGCAGCAGGACAGATCTTAGCTCTGGAAACACCATATATTTT. This translates into CASSRTDLSSGNTIYF.

This clone showed up just a few times. The chain employs TRBV6-6 and TRBJ2-5, with D perhaps matching TRBD2 (6 bases). Germline V gene sequence: CDR1 MNHNY, CDR2 SVGAGI (reference sequence). With 0 bases removed from V and 4 bases from J, the gap between germline ends came to 12 bases. The CDR3 loop spans 15 amino acids. The CDR3 region is CASSYSGQGGETQYF. CDR3 bases: TGTGCCAGCAGTTACTCAGGGCAGGGAGGAGAGACCCAGTACTTC.

This chain connects TRBV28 to TRBJ1-4; D not certain. This CDR3 comprises 15 residues. The V end lost 6 bases, the J end lost 4 bases, and 15 bases lay between the germline ends. Germline loops: CDR1 MDHEN, CDR2 SYDVKM. The CDR3 spells CASREGGVFNEKLFF. CDR3 bases: TGTGCCAGCAGGGAAGGAGGAGTTTTTAATGAAAAACTGTTTTTT.

The chain carries TRBV19 and TRBJ2-2; TRBD1 matches at 10 bases. V was pared by 6 bases and J by 3 bases, with 7 bases of the junction left unmatched. The germline V gene has CDR1 LNHDA and CDR2 SQIVND (reference sequence). The CDR3 has 16 amino acids. The CDR3 protein is CASSDPGQGYTGELFF. Here the CDR3 DNA reads TGTGCCAGTAGCGACCCGGGACAGGGGTACACCGGGGAGCTGTTTTTT.

The V call is TRBV10-3, the J call TRBJ1-1, with a possible D match to TRBD1 (5 bases). CDR3 length equals 12 residues. V was trimmed by 4 bases and J by 2 bases, leaving 5 bases between them. CDR1 and CDR2 from the germline V gene are ENHRY and SYGVKD. This CDR3 is CAISGTNTEAFF. The CDR3 DNA reads TGTGCCATCAGTGGGACAAACACTGAAGCTTTCTTT.

The chain joins TRBV10-3 to TRBJ2-7; D is unresolved. Germline V gene data show CDR1 as ENHRY and CDR2 as SYGVKD. Trimming stripped 0 bases from V and 5 bases from J, with 14 bases between. CDR3 length: 15 amino acids. CDR3 coding DNA: TGTGCCATCAGTGAGTCGTGGCGGATTAAAGACGAGCAGTACTTC. Amino acids: CAISESWRIKDEQYF.

The chain employs TRBV5-1 and TRBJ1-2; 9 nucleotides match TRBD1. The trim removed 0 bases at V and 8 bases at J, leaving 5 bases unmatched. Germline V CDR1 and CDR2: SGHRS, YFSETQ. This CDR3 has 14 residues. In DNA, the CDR3 is TGCGCCAGCAGCTTGGGACAGGGGGTAGGAGGCTACACCTTC. Its protein product is CASSLGQGVGGYTF.

This clone was seen a single time. V and J are TRBV27 and TRBJ2-7; TRBD2 is a possible D gene (6 bases). The CDR3 sequence is 14 residues long. CDR1 is MNHEY, CDR2 SMNVEV, per germline (reference sequence). Trimming pared 6 bases from V and 7 bases from J, leaving 19 bases between. CDR3 amino acids: CASSDRAGSGEQYF. Here the CDR3 DNA reads TGTGCCAGCAGCGATCGGGCGGGGTCTGGGGAGCAGTACTTC.

The chain combines TRBV4-3 with TRBJ1-2; unclear D gene. This CDR3 is 14 amino acids long. V was shortened by 0 bases and J by 4 bases, with 9 bases between the two germline ends. The V gene's germline CDR1 is LGHNA and CDR2 YSLEER. The CDR3: CASSQDMRSYGYTF. CDR3 in DNA: TGCGCCAGCAGCCAAGACATGAGGAGCTATGGCTACACCTTC.

The chain combines TRBV18 with TRBJ1-5; no reliable D call. The germline CDR1 and CDR2 sequences are KGHSH and LQKENI. The CDR3 sequence is 18 residues long. V was clipped by 2 bases and J by 0 bases, with 17 bases between them. The CDR3 nucleotides read TGTGCCAGCTCACCAGGTTACTATGGAGCCAATAGCAATCAGCCCCAGCATTTT. As protein: CASSPGYYGANSNQPQHF.

This chain links TRBV7-9 with TRBJ1-3; 10 bases fit TRBD1. CDR1 and CDR2 (germline): SEHNR, FQNEAQ (reference sequence). The CDR3 sequence is 17 residues long. V lost 5 bases and J lost 2; bases outside the gene matches: 9. CDR3 nucleotides: TGTGCCAGCAGCATGGCGACAGGGGGCATGGCTGGAAACACCATATATTTT. Amino acids: CASSMATGGMAGNTIYF.

V usage is TRBV5-1 and J usage is TRBJ2-3, with 9 positions matching TRBD2. From germline, CDR1 is SGHRS and CDR2 YFSETQ. The V and J ends lost 1 base and 5 bases, in that order; junction bases with no gene match: 8. This CDR3 is built from 16 residues. The CDR3 loop is CASSLQLAGMGDTQYF. The CDR3 DNA sequence: TGCGCCAGCAGCTTGCAGCTAGCGGGGATGGGAGATACGCAGTATTTT.

The rearrangement joins TRBV9 to TRBJ1-3; unclear D gene. The length of the CDR3 is 14 residues. The germline V gene encodes CDR1 SGDLS and CDR2 YYNGEE. V lost 3 bases and J lost 4, with 11 bases in between. DNA for the CDR3: TGTGCCAGCAGCGGCGGCACGGTCGGAAACACCATATATTTT. It translates to CASSGGTVGNTIYF. The complete variable domain, with remaining parts taken from reference TRBV9 and TRBJ1-3, reads DSGVTQTPKHLITATGQRVTLRCSPRSGDLSVYWYQQSLDQGLQFLIQYYNGEERAKGNILERFSAQQFPDLHSELNLSSLELGDSALYFCASSGGTVGNTIYFGEGSWLTVV.